What follows describes a single T cell receptor beta chain. No antigen is known for it. Base qualities are not recorded, but no much larger clone differs from it by a single base. Trimming at the junction amounts to 0 bases on V and 0 bases on J, and the germline ends lie 3 bases apart. The CDR3 holds 13 amino acids from the cysteine to the phenylalanine. Solely the CDR3 DNA is kept, with 39 bases framed from the first base. Taken from the germline V gene, the CDR1 and CDR2 loops are SGHRS and YFSETQ. The data belong to a study of T cell responses to AZD1222 COVID-19 vaccine (dated by TCRdb to 2020 to 2023). A note on the overall study: AZD1222 recipients whose second dose came at about 4 weeks and those whose second dose came at about 12 weeks were combined into one group, since spike-specific TCR depth and breadth did not differ between the two schedules. A total of 233 trial participants underwent TCR sequencing, of whom some 210 received two doses of AZD1222 and about 26 received two doses of the MenACWY control vaccine. Trial participants were enrolled by age into 18-55, 56-69 and 70-plus year subgroups, with about 150, 28 and 57 TCR-sequenced participants respectively. Broader findings and caveats from the paper: CD4 TCRs associated with the vaccine covered the entire spike protein, and the dominant responses were in regions 160-218 and 743-854. The 56-69-year group was small, and its depth increase did not reach significance, likely because of low power. Spike-specific TCR breadth and depth rose significantly after two AZD1222 doses compared with day 0 and with MenACWY recipients. Because no day 14 peak-response samples were available, repertoires were characterized only after the peak T cell response. Participants were mostly white British and included more females than males, and it was suggested by the authors that clonal diversity may have been underestimated. Epitopes outside the regions mutated in the B.1.351 and B.1.1.7 variants were reportedly recognized by nearly half of the unique spike-specific TCRs. Conclusions about previously exposed vaccinees are limited because only six or seven AZD1222 recipients were SARS-CoV-2 seropositive at baseline.

The CDR3 regions of human TCRbeta chains were subjected to immunosequencing. Per the authors' processing: TCRs in the repertoires were compared against a reference library of SARS-CoV-2-specific TCRs that had been generated with the MIRA antigen-specificity platform. Breadth meant the fraction of unique TCRs that were SARS-CoV-2-associated, whereas depth meant the fraction of total T cells that were SARS-CoV-2-associated. Each spike-specific TCR was assigned to its reactive spike region and to a CD4 or CD8 class using the MIRA data. Log10-transformed breadth and depth values were compared by one-way ANOVA with Sidak's multiple comparisons tests. The table was pulled from immuneACCESS by TCRdb, which kept in-frame rearrangements only. Such tables lose some clones; where checked, under half of the loss comes from unresolved V genes, and the rest has no known cause. V, J and clone size were drawn from that table, and D and trimming were deduced from the DNA. Here the sample has roughly 93,000 clones; about 88% occur a single time. The leading ten clones occupy roughly 1.7% of the sample.

What this sample's time point label stands for: baseline before first vaccination. Vaccinee samples came from UK trials COV001 and COV002, including a single-blind randomized controlled phase 2/3 trial of AZD1222 (ChAdOx1 nCoV-19) in healthy adults. For TCRbeta chain sequencing, PBMC samples from trial participants were taken at day 0 and at day 28 after the second dose. Rearrangement joined TRBV5-1 to TRBJ1-2; the D gene is unclear. This specimen was peripheral blood, taken on day 0 of AZD1222 vaccination. The source of this sequence is an adult in good health. The sequenced DNA is TGCGCCAGCAGCTTGGTAGCTAACTATGGCTACACCTTC. Its translation is CASSLVANYGYTF.